What follows describes a single T cell receptor (beta chain). Trimming removed 5 bases at V and 0 bases at J, with 11 bases between. The CDR3 contains 15 residues. Germline loops: CDR1 SGHAT, CDR2 FQNNGV. These data are taken from a study of blood T cell repertoires in COVID-19. Study information: From the United States, Italy and Spain came samples of acute and convalescent COVID-19. T cells, B-cell-depleted T cells, or PBMCs provided the cDNA or gDNA that served as material.

Authors' processing steps: Estimation of nucleated cell counts relied on the amplification of reference gene primers. Sequenced by immunoSEQ multiplex PCR; TCRdb stores in-frame clones only, minus some. The DNA gave D and trimming, while V, J and clone size come from that table. The sample lists approximately 200,000 clones, 75% to 90% occurring once. This clonotype was sampled from a man between 65 and 80 years old with active or convalescent COVID-19. The sample taken for sequencing was peripheral blood. V and J are TRBV11-2 and TRBJ1-3; perhaps TRBD1 as D (5 bases). CDR3 sequence (DNA): TGTGCCAGCAGCGTGACAGCATCCTCTGGAAACACCATATATTTT. Its translation is CASSVTASSGNTIYF.